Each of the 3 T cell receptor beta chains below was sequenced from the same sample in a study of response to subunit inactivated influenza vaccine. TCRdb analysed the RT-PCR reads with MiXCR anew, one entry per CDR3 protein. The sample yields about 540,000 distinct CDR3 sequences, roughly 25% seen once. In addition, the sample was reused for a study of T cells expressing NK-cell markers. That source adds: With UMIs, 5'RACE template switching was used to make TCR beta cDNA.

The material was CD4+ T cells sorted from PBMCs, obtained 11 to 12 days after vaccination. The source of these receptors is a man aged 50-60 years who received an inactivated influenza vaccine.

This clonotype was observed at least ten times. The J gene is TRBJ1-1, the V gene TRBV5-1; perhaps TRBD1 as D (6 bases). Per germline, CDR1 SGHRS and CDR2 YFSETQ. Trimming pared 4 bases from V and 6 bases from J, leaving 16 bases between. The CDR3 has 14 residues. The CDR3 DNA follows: TGCGCCAGCAGCCCGACAGGTCTTGAACCTGAAGCTTTCTTT. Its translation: CASSPTGLEPEAFF.

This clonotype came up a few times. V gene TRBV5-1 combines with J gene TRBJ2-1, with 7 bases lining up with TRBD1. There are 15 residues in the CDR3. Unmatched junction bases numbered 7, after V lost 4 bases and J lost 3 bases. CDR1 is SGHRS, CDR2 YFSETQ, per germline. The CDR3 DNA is TGCGCCAGCAGCCTGATCCGGGACAGCTACAATGAGCAGTTCTTC. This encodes CASSLIRDSYNEQFF.

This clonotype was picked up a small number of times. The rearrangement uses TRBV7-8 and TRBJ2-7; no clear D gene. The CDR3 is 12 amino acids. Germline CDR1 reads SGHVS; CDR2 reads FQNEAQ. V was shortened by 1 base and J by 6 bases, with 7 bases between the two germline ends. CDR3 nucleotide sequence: TGTGCCAGCAGCTTAGGGCATAGCGAGCAGTACTTC. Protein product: CASSLGHSEQYF.